The subject of this entry is one TCR beta chain. Its target is unknown. The germline gives CDR1 SEHNR, CDR2 FQNEAQ (reference sequence). V was clipped by 4 bases and J by 4 bases, with 13 bases between them. CDR3 length: 15 amino acids. The data are from a study of shared clonotypes between healthy human individuals. Study summary: Each donor contributed plates that comprised three CD4 naive, three CD4 memory, two CD8 naive and one CD8 memory. Regarding the study as a whole: At large depth, rarefaction still showed sorted-subset sequencing to be incomplete. The study found lower generation probabilities in non-shared clonotypes than in those shared by all four donors.

This table comes from immunoSEQ multiplex PCR, and its TCRdb copy is limited to in-frame clones, with some not included. Of about 330,000 clones in the sample, around two thirds are singletons; the top ten hold 10%. The sequencing input was memory CD4+ T cells sorted from blood. This sample's subset: CD45RA-negative fraction. This chain joins TRBV7-9 and TRBJ1-4, with unresolved D. The TCR originated in a man aged 30 to 45 in good health. The CDR3 loop reads CASSSAVGYNEKLFF. CDR3 DNA sequence: TGTGCCAGCAGCTCCGCGGTGGGGTATAATGAAAAACTGTTTTTT.